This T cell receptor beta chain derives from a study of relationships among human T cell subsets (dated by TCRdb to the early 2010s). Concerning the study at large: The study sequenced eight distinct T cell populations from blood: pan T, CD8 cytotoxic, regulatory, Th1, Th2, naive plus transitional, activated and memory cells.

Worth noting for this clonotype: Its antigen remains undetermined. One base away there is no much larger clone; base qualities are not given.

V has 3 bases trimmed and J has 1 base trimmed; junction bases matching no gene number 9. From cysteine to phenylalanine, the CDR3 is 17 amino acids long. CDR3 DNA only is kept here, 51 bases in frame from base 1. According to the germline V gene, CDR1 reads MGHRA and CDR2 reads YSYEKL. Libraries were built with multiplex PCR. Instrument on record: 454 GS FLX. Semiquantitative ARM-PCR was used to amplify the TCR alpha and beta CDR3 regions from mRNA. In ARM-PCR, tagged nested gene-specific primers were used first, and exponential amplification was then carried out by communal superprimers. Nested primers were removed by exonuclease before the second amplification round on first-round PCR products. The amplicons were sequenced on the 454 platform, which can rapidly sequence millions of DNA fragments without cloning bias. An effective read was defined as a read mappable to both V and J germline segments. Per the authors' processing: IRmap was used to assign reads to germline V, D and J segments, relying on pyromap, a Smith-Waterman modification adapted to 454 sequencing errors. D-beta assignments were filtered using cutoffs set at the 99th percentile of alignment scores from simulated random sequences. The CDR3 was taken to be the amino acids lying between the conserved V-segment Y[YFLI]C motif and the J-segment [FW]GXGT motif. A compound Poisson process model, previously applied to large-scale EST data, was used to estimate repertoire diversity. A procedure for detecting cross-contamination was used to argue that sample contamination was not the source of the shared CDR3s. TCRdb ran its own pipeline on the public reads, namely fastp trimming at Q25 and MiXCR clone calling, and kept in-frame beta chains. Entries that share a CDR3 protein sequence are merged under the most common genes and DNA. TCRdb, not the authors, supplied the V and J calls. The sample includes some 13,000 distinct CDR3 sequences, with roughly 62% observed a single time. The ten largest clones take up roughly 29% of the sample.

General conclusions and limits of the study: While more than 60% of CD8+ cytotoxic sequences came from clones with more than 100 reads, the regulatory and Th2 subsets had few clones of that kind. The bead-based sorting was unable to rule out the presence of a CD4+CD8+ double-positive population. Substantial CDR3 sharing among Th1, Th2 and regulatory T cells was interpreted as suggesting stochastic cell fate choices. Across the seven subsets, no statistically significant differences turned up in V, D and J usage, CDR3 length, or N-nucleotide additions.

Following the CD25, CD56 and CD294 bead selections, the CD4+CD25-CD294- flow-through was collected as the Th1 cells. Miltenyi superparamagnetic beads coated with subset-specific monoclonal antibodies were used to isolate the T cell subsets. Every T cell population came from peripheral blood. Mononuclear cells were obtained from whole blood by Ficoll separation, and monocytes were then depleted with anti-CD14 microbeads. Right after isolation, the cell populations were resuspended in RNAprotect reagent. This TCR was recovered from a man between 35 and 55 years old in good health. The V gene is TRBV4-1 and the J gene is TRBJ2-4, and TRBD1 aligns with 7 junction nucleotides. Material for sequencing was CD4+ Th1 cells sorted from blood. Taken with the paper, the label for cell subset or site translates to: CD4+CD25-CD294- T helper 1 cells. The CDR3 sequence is CASSQGRQGGAKNIQYF. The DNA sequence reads TGCGCCAGCAGCCAGGGCAGACAGGGTGGTGCCAAAAACATTCAGTACTTC.